Given below is one TCR beta chain in context. Its specificity is not known. The V and J ends lost 0 bases and 0 bases respectively, with 12 bases between them. Germline CDR1 GTSNPN, CDR2 SVGIG (reference sequence). The CDR3 extends over 16 amino acids. Clones were sequenced by immunoSEQ multiplex PCR, and TCRdb holds only the in-frame ones, with some missing. The sample has about 100,000 clones, about four fifths seen once. The entry originates in a study of radiotherapy plus CTLA-4 blockade in lung cancer. Study-level points and caveats: Researchers report tumor-derived TCR clones expanding in blood after radiotherapy plus ipilimumab. Interferon-beta and early blood T cell clone dynamics reportedly predicted response best.

Patients had chemo-refractory metastatic non-small-cell lung cancer and received focal radiation plus CTLA-4 blockade that used ipilimumab. This chain links TRBV30 with TRBJ1-3, with D possibly being TRBD1 (5 bases). The sample consisted of peripheral blood, taken from a patient treated with radiotherapy plus ipilimumab. The receptor comes from a human donor with non-small cell lung cancer who had stable disease on radiotherapy plus ipilimumab. The DNA of the CDR3 is TGTGCCTGGAGTGTACCCAGGGCGCCCTCTGGAAACACCATATATTTT. Translating gives CAWSVPRAPSGNTIYF. Combining the CDR3 with reference TRBV30 and TRBJ1-3 gives the whole variable domain SQTIHQWPATLVQPVGSPLSLECTVEGTSNPNLYWYRQAAGRGLQLLFYSVGIGQISSEVPQNLSASRPQDRQFILSSKKLLLSDSGFYLCAWSVPRAPSGNTIYFGEGSWLTVV.